The TCR beta chain under discussion was sequenced for a study of post-analysis software for immune sequencing data. This clonotype was detected once. Researchers reported that TCR beta cDNA libraries carried unique molecular identifiers. TCRdb re-derived calls from the PCR reads in MiXCR, one entry per CDR3 protein. The data hold about 160,000 distinct CDR3 sequences, with 35% to 40% observed a single time. This CDR3 spans 15 amino acids. Germline V gives CDR1 SGHVS, CDR2 FNYEAQ. The chain links TRBV7-6 to TRBJ2-7; 9 bases line up with TRBD1. The DNA end favors TRBJ2-5, so the J call may be wrong. Here the sequenced sample was blood, taken after autologous hematopoietic stem cell transplantation. The TCR was taken from a girl aged 10-17 years with multiple sclerosis. CDR3 region: CASSQTGGRVETQYF. The CDR3 DNA reads as TGTGCCAGCAGCCAGACAGGGGGAAGGGTAGAGACCCAGTACTTC.